This record covers a single T cell receptor beta chain. No antigen is known for it. Base qualities are missing; no much larger clone stands one base away. Patients with a history of autoimmune disease or receiving systemic immunosuppression were excluded from the trial. Peripheral blood for TCR sequencing was collected from all dose cohorts at baseline, on cycle 4 day 1, and on cycle 7 day 1. Samples were obtained from an open-label, multicenter, first-in-human phase I dose-escalation trial of ivuxolimab. Adults with locally advanced or metastatic head and neck squamous cell, hepatocellular, melanoma or renal cell carcinoma were enrolled in the trial. Before TCR sequencing, CD4+ and CD8+ T cells were separately sorted from peripheral blood. Genomic DNA was isolated from the sorted cells so that the TCRbeta CDR3 region could be sequenced. The immunoSEQ Assay was used for sequencing of TCRbeta CDR3 regions. This immuneACCESS table, as held by TCRdb, lists in-frame sequences with V and J called but not all clones. Of the missing ones, under half trace to an unresolved V gene in checked studies; the others have no known cause. This sample holds about 68,000 clones; 86% were observed only once. More than 2% of the sample lies in the top ten.

Cut back by 0 bases and 1 base, the V and J ends lie 13 bases apart. In the germline V gene, CDR1 corresponds to MDHEN and CDR2 to SYDVKM. The cysteine opens and the phenylalanine closes a CDR3 of 17 amino acids. Only the CDR3 DNA is retained, 51 bases long and in frame from the first base. The sample is drawn from a study of OX40 agonist ivuxolimab in advanced cancers. A note on the overall study: Ivuxolimab, which targeted the costimulatory receptor OX40 (CD134), was an agonistic, fully human IgG2 monoclonal antibody. Peripheral TCRbeta sequencing aimed to test whether ivuxolimab altered TCR sequence diversity and caused clonal T-cell expansion. The paper covers the monotherapy dose-escalation part of the phase I ivuxolimab trial, which included N ≈ 57 patients. Patients were allowed to have had prior anti-PD-1, anti-PD-L1 or anti-CTLA-4 therapy, and 40% of the dose-escalation patients had previously received checkpoint inhibitors. Intravenous ivuxolimab was administered to patients every 2 weeks at six dose levels: 0.01, 0.1, 0.3, 1.5, 3 and 10 mg/kg. Among the roughly 52 dose-escalation patients, 19 had hepatocellular carcinoma, 15 or so melanoma, 9 renal cell carcinoma and 9 head and neck cancer. In the dose-escalation cohort, roughly 80% of patients were male, and the mean age was approximately 60 years, with a range of about 23 to 90. Partial responses occurred in three dose-escalation patients: two with cutaneous melanoma and one with hepatocellular carcinoma.

Overall study outcomes, separate from this receptor: In the 0.1-3.0 mg/kg groups, partial responders were among the patients with the lowest normalized peripheral clonal expansion, particularly in CD8+ T cells. After ivuxolimab, more expanded clones were found on average in CD8+ T cells than in CD4+ T cells. Low levels of normalized T-cell clonal expansion were also seen in some nonresponding patients. At doses from 0.1 to 3.0 mg/kg, clonal expansion was seen in both CD4+ and CD8+ blood T cells between baseline and week 6. The antigen specificity of the peripheral T cells that underwent clonal expansion was not determined.

This TCR came from an adult with an advanced solid tumor such as melanoma, head and neck, liver or kidney cancer. The rearrangement combines TRBV28 with TRBJ2-4; TRBD2 is perhaps the D gene, given 5 matching bases. The material was CD4+ or CD8+ T cells sorted from blood, obtained in a trial of the OX40 agonist ivuxolimab. CDR3 sequence: CASSLWLLGEAKNIQYF. The DNA sequence reads TGTGCCAGCAGTTTATGGTTACTAGGTGAGGCCAAAAACATTCAGTACTTC.